A selection of T cell receptor beta chains follows, all from one sample in a study of T cells in narcolepsy. TCRdb's table, derived via immunoSEQ multiplex PCR, lists solely in-frame clones and lacks some. The sample lists tens of thousands of clones; less than 65% were seen once. Sequencing was carried out using memory (CD45RA-) CD4+ T cells from blood. The receptors were sampled from a human donor in good health. CDR3s include the opening cysteine and the closing phenylalanine or tryptophan. A D gene is named only where the DNA matches it firmly. Size values are once, few and many counts, or a class for expanded clones, and some rows have none.

V: TRBV6-5; size: -; length: 15; J: TRBJ1-4; D: TRBD1; DNA: TGTGCCAGCAGTCCGGGACAGTCAACTAATGAAAAACTGTTTTTT; CDR3: CASSPGQSTNEKLFF
V: TRBV29-1; size: -; length: 14; J: TRBJ1-1; D: TRBD1; DNA: TGCAGCGGACAGGGGGCGAATTTGAACACTGAAGCTTTCTTT; CDR3: CSGQGANLNTEAFF
V: TRBV5-1; size: -; length: 13; J: TRBJ2-7; D: -; DNA: TGCGCCAGCAGTATAACCTCCCTTTACGAGCAGTACTTC; CDR3: CASSITSLYEQYF
V: TRBV9; size: few; length: 14; J: TRBJ1-1; D: -; DNA: TGTGCCAGCAGCGATCGGCCCCGGCGGGGTGAAGCTTTCTTT; CDR3: CASSDRPRRGEAFF
V: TRBV6-6; size: -; length: 12; J: TRBJ2-3; D: -; DNA: TGTGCCAGCACGGTGGGCACAGATACGCAGTATTTT; CDR3: CASTVGTDTQYF
V: TRBV27; size: -; length: 13; J: TRBJ1-2; D: -; DNA: TGTGCCAGCAGTCCTAGATCTAACTATGGCTACACCTTC; CDR3: CASSPRSNYGYTF
V: TRBV6-5; size: -; length: 14; J: TRBJ1-1; D: -; DNA: TGTGCCAGCAGACCGGACGGAACACGGCCTGAAGCTTTCTTT; CDR3: CASRPDGTRPEAFF
V: TRBV6-1; size: -; length: 16; J: TRBJ1-5; D: -; DNA: TGTGCCAGCAGTGGACTGTCCCCCTCTGGGAGTCAGCCCCAGCATTTT; CDR3: CASSGLSPSGSQPQHF
V: TRBV29-1; size: once; length: 12; J: TRBJ2-3; D: -; DNA: TGCAGCCCCCAGGGACCCGGGGATACGCAGTATTTT; CDR3: CSPQGPGDTQYF
V: TRBV28; size: -; length: 15; J: TRBJ1-5; D: -; DNA: TGTGCCAGCAGTCCCTCGGACGGCGGCAATCAGCCCCAGCATTTT; CDR3: CASSPSDGGNQPQHF
V: TRBV21-1; size: -; length: 13; J: TRBJ1-5; D: -; DNA: TGTGCCAGCACCCGGGAGTTCAATCAGCCCCAGCATTTT; CDR3: CASTREFNQPQHF
V: TRBV30; size: -; length: 14; J: TRBJ2-7; D: -; DNA: TGTGCCTGGAGTGTCACAGCTCTATTCTACGAGCAGTACTTC; CDR3: CAWSVTALFYEQYF
V: TRBV15; size: -; length: 15; J: TRBJ2-7; D: TRBD1; DNA: TGTGCCACCAGCAGGCCGGGACAGGGGGCTCGAGAGCAGTACTTC; CDR3: CATSRPGQGAREQYF
V: TRBV11-3; size: few; length: 14; J: TRBJ2-3; D: -; DNA: TGTGCCAGCAGCTTGGGAGGTCTCACAGATACGCAGTATTTT; CDR3: CASSLGGLTDTQYF
V: TRBV5-5; size: -; length: 13; J: TRBJ1-1; D: -; DNA: TGTGCCAGCAGCTTTTTTATAAACACTGAAGCTTTCTTT; CDR3: CASSFFINTEAFF